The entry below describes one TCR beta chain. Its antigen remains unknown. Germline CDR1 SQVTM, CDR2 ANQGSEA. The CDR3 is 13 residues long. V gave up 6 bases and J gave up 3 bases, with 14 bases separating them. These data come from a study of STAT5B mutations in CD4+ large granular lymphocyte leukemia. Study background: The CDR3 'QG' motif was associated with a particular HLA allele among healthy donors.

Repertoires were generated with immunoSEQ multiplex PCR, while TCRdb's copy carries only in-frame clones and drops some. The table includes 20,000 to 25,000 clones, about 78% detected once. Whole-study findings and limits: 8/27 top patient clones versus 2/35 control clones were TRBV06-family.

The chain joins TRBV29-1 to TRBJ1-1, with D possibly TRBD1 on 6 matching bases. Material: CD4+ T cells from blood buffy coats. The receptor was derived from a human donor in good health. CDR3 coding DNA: TGCAGCGTCATACAGGGTTCCTACACTGAAGCTTTCTTT. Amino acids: CSVIQGSYTEAFF.